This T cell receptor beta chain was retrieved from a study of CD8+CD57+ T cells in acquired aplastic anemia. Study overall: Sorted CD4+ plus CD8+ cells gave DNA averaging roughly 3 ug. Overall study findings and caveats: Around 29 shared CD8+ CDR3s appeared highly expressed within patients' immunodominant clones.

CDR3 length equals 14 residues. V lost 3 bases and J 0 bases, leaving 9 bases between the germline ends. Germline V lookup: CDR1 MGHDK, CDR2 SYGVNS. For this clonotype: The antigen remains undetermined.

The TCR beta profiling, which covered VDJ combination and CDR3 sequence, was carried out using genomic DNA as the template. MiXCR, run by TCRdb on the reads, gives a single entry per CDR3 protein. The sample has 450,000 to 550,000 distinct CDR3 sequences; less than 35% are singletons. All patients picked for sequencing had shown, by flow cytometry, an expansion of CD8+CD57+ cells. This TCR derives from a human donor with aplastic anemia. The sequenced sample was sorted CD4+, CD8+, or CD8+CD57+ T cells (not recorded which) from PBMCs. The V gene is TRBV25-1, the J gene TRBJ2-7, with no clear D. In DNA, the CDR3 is TGTGCCAGCAGTGAGTCCGGTAGCTCCTACGAGCAGTACTTC. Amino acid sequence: CASSESGSSYEQYF.